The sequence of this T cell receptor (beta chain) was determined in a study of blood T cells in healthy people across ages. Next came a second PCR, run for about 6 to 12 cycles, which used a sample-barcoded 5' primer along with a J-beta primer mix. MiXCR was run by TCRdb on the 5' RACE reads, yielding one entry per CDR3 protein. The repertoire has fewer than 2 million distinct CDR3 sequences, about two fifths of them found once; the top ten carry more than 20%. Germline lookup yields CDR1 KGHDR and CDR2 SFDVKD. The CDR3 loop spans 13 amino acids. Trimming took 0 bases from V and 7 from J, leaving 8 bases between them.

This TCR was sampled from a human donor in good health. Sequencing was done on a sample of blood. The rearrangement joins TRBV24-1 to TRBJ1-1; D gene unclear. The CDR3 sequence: CATSDLYRDEAFF. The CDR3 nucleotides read TGTGCCACCAGTGATTTGTACCGAGATGAAGCTTTCTTT.